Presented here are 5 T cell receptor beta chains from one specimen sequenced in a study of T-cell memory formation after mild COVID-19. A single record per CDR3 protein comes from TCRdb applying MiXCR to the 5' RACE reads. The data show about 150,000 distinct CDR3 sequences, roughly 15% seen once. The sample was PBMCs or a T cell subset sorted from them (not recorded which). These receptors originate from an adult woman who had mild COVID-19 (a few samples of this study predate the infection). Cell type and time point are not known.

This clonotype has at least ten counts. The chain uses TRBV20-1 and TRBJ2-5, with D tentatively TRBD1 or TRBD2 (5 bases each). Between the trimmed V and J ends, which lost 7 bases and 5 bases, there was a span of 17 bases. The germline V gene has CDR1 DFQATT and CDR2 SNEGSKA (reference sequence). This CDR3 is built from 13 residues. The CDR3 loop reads CSGAWGNMETQYF. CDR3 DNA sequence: TGCAGTGGAGCTTGGGGGAATATGGAGACCCAGTACTTC.

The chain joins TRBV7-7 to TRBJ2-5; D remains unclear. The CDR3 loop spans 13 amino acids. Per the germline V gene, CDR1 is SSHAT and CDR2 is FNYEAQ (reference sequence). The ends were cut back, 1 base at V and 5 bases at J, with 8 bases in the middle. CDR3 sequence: CASSLGSPETQYF. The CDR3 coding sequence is TGTGCCAGCAGCTTAGGTAGTCCGGAGACCCAGTACTTC.

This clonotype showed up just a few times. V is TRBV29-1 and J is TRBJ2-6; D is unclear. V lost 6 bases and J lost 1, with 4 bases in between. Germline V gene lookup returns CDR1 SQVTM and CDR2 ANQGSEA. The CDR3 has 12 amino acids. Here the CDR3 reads CSVGSGANVLTF. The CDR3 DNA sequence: TGCAGCGTGGGTTCTGGGGCCAACGTCCTGACTTTC.

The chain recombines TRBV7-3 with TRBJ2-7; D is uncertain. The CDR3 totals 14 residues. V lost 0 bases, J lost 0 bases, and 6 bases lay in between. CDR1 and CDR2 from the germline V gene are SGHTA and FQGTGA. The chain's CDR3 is CASSLTADSYEQYF. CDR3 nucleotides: TGTGCCAGCAGCTTAACGGCAGACTCCTACGAGCAGTACTTC.

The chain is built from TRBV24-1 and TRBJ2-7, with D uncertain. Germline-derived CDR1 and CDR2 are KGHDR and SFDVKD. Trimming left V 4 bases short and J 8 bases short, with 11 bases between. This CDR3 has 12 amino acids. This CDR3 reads CATSDANRKQYF. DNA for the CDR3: TGTGCCACCAGTGACGCGAACAGAAAGCAGTACTTC.